The clone carrying this T cell receptor beta chain was recorded once. The antigen is not known. This entry comes from a study of T cell responses to AZD1222 COVID-19 vaccine. Overall study: Doses given second, at about 4 or about 12 weeks, were pooled.

Sequencing was performed with immunoSEQ multiplex PCR; in TCRdb, only in-frame clones are kept and a portion is missing. The data show some 130,000 clones, 70% to 90% seen once. The CDR3 runs 14 residues. V was cut by 0 bases and J by 7 bases, with 9 bases left in between. Germline V lookup: CDR1 LGHDT, CDR2 YNNKEL (reference sequence). Study-level points and caveats: Compared with day 0, the breadth and depth of the Spike-specific TCR repertoire rose significantly after two doses of AZD1222. The study identified only five or six AZD1222 recipients as seropositive at baseline. The donor cohort was predominantly white British with a female majority, and clonal diversity may have been underestimated.

J is TRBJ1-4 and V is TRBV3-1 (or the pseudogene TRBV3-2); D is unclear. The clonotype originates from an adult in good health. This material consisted of peripheral blood, taken on day 0 of AZD1222 vaccination. In DNA, the CDR3 is TGTGCCAGCAGCCAAGACGCTTTCAGTGAAAAACTGTTTTTT. Translating it yields CASSQDAFSEKLFF.